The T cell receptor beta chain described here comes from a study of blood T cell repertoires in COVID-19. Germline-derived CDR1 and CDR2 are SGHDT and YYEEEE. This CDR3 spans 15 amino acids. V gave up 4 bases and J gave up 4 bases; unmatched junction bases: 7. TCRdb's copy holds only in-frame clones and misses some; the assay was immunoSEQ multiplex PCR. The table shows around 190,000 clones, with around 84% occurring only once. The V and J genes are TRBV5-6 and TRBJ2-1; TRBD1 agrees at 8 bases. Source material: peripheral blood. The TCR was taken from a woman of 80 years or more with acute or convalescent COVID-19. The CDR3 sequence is CASSPSGGGYNEQFF. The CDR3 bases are TGTGCCAGCAGCCCCTCAGGGGGCGGATACAATGAGCAGTTCTTC.